This T cell receptor beta chain was found in a study of Tregs in tolerant kidney transplant recipients. This CDR3 comprises 16 residues. Germline CDR1 reads SGDLS; CDR2 reads YYNGEE. The trim removed 3 bases at V and 5 bases at J, leaving 12 bases unmatched. The study's findings and limits: Findings come from small patient numbers and require larger validation. For some patients, primers changed over time, blocking nucleotide-level comparison.

Sequenced by immunoSEQ multiplex PCR; TCRdb stores in-frame clones only, minus some. The table lists approximately 47,000 clones, approximately 89% of them singletons. Concerning this clone itself: The antigen remains undetermined.

Recipients received nonmyeloablative bone marrow transplants from related graft donors, with transient mixed chimerism. Unstimulated regulatory T cells (CD4+CD25+CD127-), CD4+CD25- non-regulatory cells, CD4 and CD8 cells were FACS-sorted from thawed PBMCs. Sample: CD8+ T cells from blood (PBMCs), taken 12 months after the transplant. This TCR was recovered from a human patient who received a combined kidney and bone marrow transplant. Part of the T cell pool may stem from the graft donor. This rearrangement joins TRBV9 to TRBJ2-7, with 9 nucleotides matching TRBD2. The CDR3 coding sequence is TGTGCCAGCAGCGCGGGGACTAGCCACCTCCGAGACGAGCAGTACTTC. It encodes CASSAGTSHLRDEQYF.